Listed here are 24 T cell receptor beta chains from one sample, sequenced in a study of T cells expressing NK-cell markers. TCRdb re-called the 5' RACE reads; every CDR3 protein appears as one record, without DNA. The sample totals about 260,000 distinct CDR3 sequences; its top ten clones hold 4% to 5%. The sample was blood T cells: a sorted CD56 or NKG2C T cell subset, CD4+ or CD8+ T cells, or bulk PBMC T cells (not recorded which). Every receptor here comes from a woman aged 18 to 75 in good health.

The CDR3 region is CASSRRGEANSPLHF. The chain joins TRBV7-9 to TRBJ1-6. The CDR3 consists of 15 residues. Germline CDR1 and CDR2: SEHNR and FQNEAQ (reference sequence).

The J gene is TRBJ2-5, the V gene TRBV28; TCRdb lists TRBD2, though no DNA is available to test this call. The CDR3 sequence is 14 residues long. CDR1 and CDR2 from the germline V gene are MDHEN and SYDVKM. The CDR3 reads CATQEMGPTETQYF.

The V gene is TRBV4-2, the J gene TRBJ2-2; TCRdb's D gene call, TRBD1, goes unchecked for lack of DNA. This CDR3 spans 16 amino acids. CDR1 and CDR2 (germline): LGHNA, YNFKEQ. CDR3 amino acids: CASSQDVGAVTGELFF.

J is TRBJ1-1 and V is TRBV4-3. The germline V gene has CDR1 LGHNA and CDR2 YSLEER. CDR3 length: 13 amino acids. This CDR3 reads CASSQDRTAEAFF.

This sequence joins TRBV14 and TRBJ2-2; TCRdb reports TRBD2, a call that lacks DNA to check it against. Germline-derived CDR1 and CDR2 are SGHDN and FVKESK. This CDR3 is 16 amino acids long. CDR3 residues: CASSQQGGLATGELFF.

The CDR3 spells CASSPALVVGYNEQFF. V gene TRBV7-2 combines with J gene TRBJ2-1. The CDR3 extends over 16 amino acids. Germline V gene sequence: CDR1 SGHTA, CDR2 FQGNSA.

V is TRBV10-3 and J is TRBJ2-2; checking the TCRdb D call of TRBD1 is not possible without DNA. Germline values: CDR1 ENHRY, CDR2 SYGVKD. This CDR3 contains 17 residues. The CDR3 region is CAIKFGQGTTNTGELFF.

The chain carries TRBV5-8 and TRBJ2-1; TCRdb reports TRBD2, a call that lacks DNA to check it against. Per germline, CDR1 SGHTS and CDR2 YDEGEE. This CDR3 has 15 residues. CDR3 sequence: CASSPLAGEYNEQFF.

The rearrangement uses TRBV7-7 and TRBJ2-2. CDR3 length: 13 amino acids. The germline CDR1 and CDR2 sequences are SSHAT and FNYEAQ (reference sequence). CDR3 residues: CASSAAGTGELFF.

CDR3 residues: CASSLTASLNYEQFF. This chain joins TRBV27 and TRBJ2-1. The CDR3 is 15 residues long. Germline V gene sequence: CDR1 MNHEY, CDR2 SMNVEV (reference sequence).

V is TRBV20-1 and J is TRBJ1-5; with no DNA, the TCRdb D assignment of TRBD1 cannot be verified. Germline assignment: CDR1 DFQATT and CDR2 SNEGSKA (reference sequence). There are 14 residues in the CDR3. CDR3 protein: CSAPIRDRNEPQHF.

The chain recombines TRBV14 with TRBJ2-7; the TCRdb D gene call, TRBD2, has no DNA to confirm it. Germline V lookup: CDR1 SGHDN, CDR2 FVKESK. The CDR3 length is 15 residues. CDR3 residues: CASSQGGRAIYEQYF.

V is TRBV10-2 and J is TRBJ2-3; checking the TCRdb D call of TRBD1 is not possible without DNA. This CDR3 contains 14 residues. The germline V gene encodes CDR1 WSHSY and CDR2 SAAADI. The CDR3 reads CASSGPGGLDTQYF.

The rearrangement uses TRBV29-1 and TRBJ2-1; the D call of TRBD1 rests on TCRdb alone, since no DNA is present to check it. The CDR3 loop spans 13 amino acids. Germline loops: CDR1 SQVTM, CDR2 ANQGSEA. The CDR3 reads CSVGQGGSNEQFF.

The chain joins TRBV6-1 to TRBJ1-3. Germline-derived CDR1 and CDR2 are MNHNS and SASEGT. The CDR3 has 15 amino acids. The CDR3 sequence is CASRLDRSSGNTIYF.

The chain joins TRBV4-2 to TRBJ1-5; TCRdb reports TRBD1, a call that lacks DNA to check it against. Germline V gene lookup returns CDR1 LGHNA and CDR2 YNFKEQ. The length of the CDR3 is 18 residues. CDR3 in amino acids: CASSQDAGDRASNQPQHF.

The V and J genes are TRBV2 and TRBJ1-5; the D call of TRBD1 rests on TCRdb alone, since no DNA is present to check it. CDR1 and CDR2 from the germline V gene are SNHLY and FYNNEI. The CDR3 is made up of 14 amino acids. CDR3: CASSVGVSNQPQHF.

CDR3 loop: CASSHRDRGPLDTQYF. The chain carries TRBV3-1 and TRBJ2-3; checking the TCRdb D call of TRBD1 is not possible without DNA. CDR3 length: 16 residues. Germline V gene data show CDR1 as LGHDT and CDR2 as YNNKEL (reference sequence).

This chain links TRBV4-3 with TRBJ2-3; TCRdb calls TRBD2, which cannot be checked without DNA. This CDR3 region has 17 residues. The V gene's germline CDR1 is LGHNA and CDR2 YSLEER. This CDR3 is CASSQGRGTQYTDTQYF.

The chain's CDR3 is CASSTRTSEADTQYF. The rearrangement links TRBV7-6 to TRBJ2-3; TCRdb returns TRBD2, unconfirmable since there is no DNA. Germline V gene lookup returns CDR1 SGHVS and CDR2 FNYEAQ. The CDR3 contains 15 residues.

The chain employs TRBV7-2 and TRBJ2-5; the TCRdb D gene call, TRBD1, has no DNA to confirm it. Germline CDR1 SGHTA, CDR2 FQGNSA. This CDR3 contains 12 residues. The CDR3 region is CASSSRFGTQYF.

This chain uses TRBV12-3 or TRBV12-4 with TRBJ1-5. This CDR3 has 14 amino acids. CDR3 amino acids: CASSFSVSNQPQHF.

This chain connects TRBV7-2 to TRBJ2-1. This CDR3 has 12 residues. Germline V gene sequence: CDR1 SGHTA, CDR2 FQGNSA. The CDR3 sequence: CASSLGALEQFF.

J is TRBJ2-2 and V is TRBV20-1. This CDR3 has 14 amino acids. Germline V CDR1 and CDR2: DFQATT, SNEGSKA (reference sequence). CDR3: CSASWDIVTGELFF.